These 20 T cell receptor beta chains were all obtained from the same sample, sequenced in a study of identical twins. TCRdb processed the 5' RACE reads anew with MiXCR; each CDR3 protein has one entry. The table has under 800,000 distinct CDR3 sequences, around 20% seen once. This sample was also put to use in a study of T cells expressing NK-cell markers.

The material sequenced was PBMCs. The source is a woman aged 18-30 years in good health.

This clonotype was observed a few times. The CDR3 sequence is CASSPSGRGAGELFF. CDR3 coding DNA: TGTGCCAGCAGTCCTAGCGGGAGGGGCGCCGGGGAGCTGTTTTTT. The chain is built from TRBV12-3 or TRBV12-4 and TRBJ2-2; 12 bases map to TRBD2. This CDR3 region has 15 residues. The trim removed 5 bases at V and 6 bases at J, leaving 4 bases unmatched.

This clonotype was detected a few times. The rearrangement joins TRBV18 to TRBJ2-1; a possible D gene is TRBD1 (5 bases). The CDR3 consists of 14 residues. Trimming took off 0 bases at V and 9 bases at J, with 12 bases between the two ends. In germline, CDR1 is KGHSH, CDR2 LQKENI. CDR3 in amino acids: CASSPPVRTTEQFF. As DNA, the CDR3 is TGTGCCAGCTCACCACCGGTACGGACAACTGAGCAGTTCTTC.

This clonotype has just a few counts. V and J are TRBV7-9 and TRBJ2-3, with D possibly matching TRBD1 (6 bases). Germline values: CDR1 SEHNR, CDR2 FQNEAQ (reference sequence). The germline V and J ends were trimmed by 5 bases and 6 bases, with 15 bases remaining between them. The CDR3 is made up of 14 amino acids. CDR3 sequence (DNA): TGTGCCAGCAGCCGGGACACGGGGCAGGATACGCAGTATTTT. It specifies CASSRDTGQDTQYF.

At least ten counts were recorded for this clonotype. DNA for the CDR3: TGTGCCAGCAGAGGACAGGCGAACACTGAAGCTTTCTTT. Translating gives CASRGQANTEAFF. V and J are TRBV6-1 and TRBJ1-1, with TRBD1 identical over 7 bases. CDR1 is MNHNS and CDR2 is SASEGT in the germline V gene. This CDR3 is 13 amino acids long. J was trimmed by 1 base and V by 6 bases; bases with no gene match: 2.

The rearrangement uses TRBV28 and TRBJ1-6, with a tentative D call TRBD1 (5 bases). The V gene lost 6 bases and the J gene lost 5 bases, with 11 bases spanning the gap. The CDR3 contains 14 residues. CDR1 and CDR2 from the germline V gene are MDHEN and SYDVKM. The CDR3 DNA follows: TGTGCCAGCAGGGGGACGTGGGATAATTCACCCCTCCACTTT. Protein: CASRGTWDNSPLHF.

V and J are TRBV6-2 or TRBV6-3 and TRBJ2-1, with D uncertain. CDR1 MNHEY and CDR2 SVGEGT come from the germline V gene. V lost 2 bases, J lost 8 bases, and 7 bases lay in between. The CDR3 spans 12 residues. In DNA form, the CDR3 reads TGTGCCAGCAGTTACCTCGGTTATGAGCAGTTCTTC. Its translation is CASSYLGYEQFF.

V and J are TRBV7-2 and TRBJ1-1; D uncertain. In germline, CDR1 is SGHTA, CDR2 FQGNSA. This CDR3 is built from 13 residues. With 5 bases removed from V and 2 bases from J, the gap between germline ends came to 9 bases. CDR3 protein: CASSMRQNTEAFF. The CDR3 DNA reads as TGTGCCAGCAGCATGAGACAAAACACTGAAGCTTTCTTT.

V gene TRBV6-1 combines with J gene TRBJ2-2, with D possibly called TRBD1 or TRBD2 (5 bases each). Germline CDR1 is MNHNS and CDR2 is SASEGT. Trimming stripped 6 bases from V and 8 bases from J, with 13 bases between. The CDR3 length is 13 residues. The CDR3 is CASSLTWGGELFF. CDR3 in DNA: TGTGCCAGCAGCCTCACCTGGGGGGGGGAGCTGTTTTTT.

The rearrangement joins TRBV25-1 to TRBJ1-2, with D tentatively TRBD1 (5 bases). CDR1 and CDR2 (germline): MGHDK, SYGVNS. The V gene lost 4 bases and the J gene lost 6 bases, with 12 bases spanning the gap. CDR3 length equals 13 residues. CDR3 in amino acids: CASSVRQGDGYTF. DNA of the CDR3: TGTGCCAGCAGTGTAAGGCAGGGTGATGGCTACACCTTC.

This clonotype was seen a few times. The genes are TRBV12-3 or TRBV12-4 and TRBJ2-7; either TRBD1 or TRBD2 may supply D (5 bases each). V lost 8 bases, J lost 0 bases, and 14 bases lay in between. CDR3 length: 14 residues. The CDR3 protein is CASQRGDLSYEQYF. Written as DNA, the CDR3 is TGTGCCAGCCAACGAGGGGACCTCTCCTACGAGCAGTACTTC.

The CDR3, as DNA: TGTGCCAGCAGCTTCGGCAAGGACCAGAGCTCCTACAATGAGCAGTTCTTC. Protein: CASSFGKDQSSYNEQFF. The chain links TRBV7-8 to TRBJ2-1; D is unclear. The CDR3 extends over 17 amino acids. Looked up from germline, CDR1 is SGHVS and CDR2 is FQNEAQ. The V gene lost 3 bases and the J gene lost 0 bases, with 15 bases spanning the gap.

This chain uses TRBV10-2 with TRBJ2-3; 8 bases fit TRBD2. This CDR3 region has 16 residues. The germline CDR1 and CDR2 sequences are WSHSY and SAAADI. Trimming took 6 bases from V and 0 from J; bases not matched to a gene: 8. CDR3 region: CASRGLSGSSTDTQYF. The DNA of the CDR3 is TGCGCCAGCAGAGGATTGAGCGGGAGTAGCACAGATACGCAGTATTTT.

In its sample, this clonotype was seen many times. The chain links TRBV20-1 to TRBJ2-7; tentatively, D is TRBD1 or TRBD2 (5 bases each). The germline gives CDR1 DFQATT, CDR2 SNEGSKA (reference sequence). Trimming cost V 0 bases and J 3 bases, with 12 bases left between them. There are 14 residues in the CDR3. The CDR3 DNA sequence: TGCAGTGCTAGAGATCCCCGGGGCTACTACGAGCAGTACTTC. This encodes CSARDPRGYYEQYF.

The chain couples TRBV10-3 to TRBJ1-1, with 7 bases lining up with TRBD1. The CDR3 spans 14 residues. Looked up from germline, CDR1 is ENHRY and CDR2 is SYGVKD. V shed 11 bases, J shed 0 bases, and the junction held 9 bases outside the gene matches. The CDR3 spells CAARQGHMNTEAFF. The CDR3 region has the DNA TGTGCCGCCCGACAGGGACACATGAACACTGAAGCTTTCTTT.

The chain carries TRBV5-1 and TRBJ2-1; TRBD1 aligns across 7 bases. The CDR3 contains 15 residues. Germline assignment: CDR1 SGHRS and CDR2 YFSETQ. Trimming took 3 bases from V and 6 from J; bases not matched to a gene: 9. For the CDR3, the DNA is TGCGCCAGCAGCTCCTACTCCGGGACAGCCAATGAGCAGTTCTTC. Its protein is CASSSYSGTANEQFF.

This chain joins TRBV7-9 and TRBJ1-1, with D possibly matching TRBD1 (5 bases). The V gene's germline CDR1 is SEHNR and CDR2 FQNEAQ (reference sequence). V lost 4 bases to trimming and J lost 6 bases, with 9 bases between them. The length of the CDR3 is 12 residues. The DNA of the CDR3 is TGTGCCAGCAGCTGGGAAGGGGCTGAAGCTTTCTTT. As protein: CASSWEGAEAFF.

This clonotype was counted only a few times. The chain uses TRBV6-1 and TRBJ1-3, with TRBD1 as a possible D gene (6 bases). Germline V gives CDR1 MNHNS, CDR2 SASEGT. Trimming pared 6 bases from V and 1 base from J, leaving 13 bases between. The CDR3 contains 15 residues. DNA of the CDR3: TGTGCCAGCAGACGTGGGGGGGCTTCTGGAAACACCATATATTTT. The encoded protein is CASRRGGASGNTIYF.

The J gene is TRBJ2-7, the V gene TRBV5-1, with 7 bases that match TRBD1. Losses at the gene ends were 2 bases for V and 3 bases for J; bases not matched to a gene: 5. This CDR3 has 14 amino acids. The germline V gene encodes CDR1 SGHRS and CDR2 YFSETQ. The CDR3 DNA sequence: TGCGCCAGCAGCTTAGAGGGGGCGGTCTACGAGCAGTACTTC. The encoded protein is CASSLEGAVYEQYF.

In this sample, this clonotype turned up a few times. This chain uses TRBV20-1 with TRBJ2-3, with D unclear. This CDR3 has 14 residues. Germline loops: CDR1 DFQATT, CDR2 SNEGSKA (reference sequence). The germline V and J ends were trimmed by 3 bases and 6 bases, with 16 bases remaining between them. CDR3 DNA: TGCAGTGCTAGCCTCCGGCGAGGTGAGGATACGCAGTATTTT. This sequence encodes CSASLRRGEDTQYF.

This clonotype has just a few counts. V usage is TRBV13 and J usage is TRBJ1-1; D perhaps matches TRBD1 (5 bases). The germline V and J ends were trimmed by 3 bases and 6 bases, with 11 bases remaining between them. This CDR3 has 13 amino acids. Per germline, CDR1 PRHDT and CDR2 FYEKMQ (reference sequence). CDR3 amino acids: CASSFAGRAEAFF. Here the CDR3 DNA reads TGTGCCAGCAGCTTTGCAGGGCGTGCTGAAGCTTTCTTT.